This paragraph covers one TCR beta chain sequence. Its antigen is as yet unknown. The data are from a study of shared clonotypes between healthy human individuals. Overall study: CD4 naive and memory got three plates each, CD8 naive two, CD8 memory one.

CDR3 length: 15 residues. Germline CDR1 is SNHLY and CDR2 is FYNNEI. V was cut by 5 bases and J by 0 bases, with 12 bases left in between. Whole-study findings and limits: Incomplete sequencing of sorted subsets was indicated by rarefaction despite large depth. Investigators collected only blood, and repertoires in tissues likely differ. With a few donors compared, 4% to 5.5% of naive CD4 clonotypes were shared.

The method was immunoSEQ multiplex PCR; TCRdb's version includes in-frame clones alone and lacks a portion of them. This sample yields a few hundred thousand clones, of which 97% are seen a single time; 0.057% belongs to the top ten. Sequences were obtained from naive CD4+ T cells sorted from blood. Regarding subset: CD45RA+ positively selected. The sequence was obtained from a woman aged 25-40 years in good health. The chain combines TRBV2 with TRBJ2-3, with D hard to call. CDR3 bases: TGTGCCAGCAGTCGCCTTACCACTAGCACAGATACGCAGTATTTT. Protein product: CASSRLTTSTDTQYF.